These T cell receptor beta chains were read from a single sample in a study of T cells expressing NK-cell markers. With the 5' RACE reads reprocessed, TCRdb shows one record per CDR3 protein and no DNA. The listing records some 300,000 distinct CDR3 sequences. The sequenced sample consisted of blood T cells: a sorted CD56 or NKG2C T cell subset, CD4+ or CD8+ T cells, or bulk PBMC T cells (not recorded which). These receptors originate from a man between 18 and 35 years old in good health. Both conserved end residues are part of each CDR3.

V: TRBV11-3; J: TRBJ2-3; CDR3: CASSPQTGTRRTDTQYF
V: TRBV5-1; J: TRBJ2-1; CDR3: CASSLTSPRSDEQFF
V: TRBV5-6; J: TRBJ2-5; CDR3: CASSSRTGGETQYF
V: TRBV6-4; J: TRBJ1-1; CDR3: CASSNRDGKTEAFF
V: TRBV6-5; J: TRBJ2-7; CDR3: CASSYRESYEQYF
V: TRBV10-3; J: TRBJ2-1; CDR3: CAISDLREWNEQFF
V: TRBV12-3/TRBV12-4; J: TRBJ2-7; CDR3: CASSRTSGRLYEQYF
V: TRBV29-1; J: TRBJ2-1; CDR3: CSVDRGGHEQFF
V: TRBV14; J: TRBJ2-5; CDR3: CASSLRGVQETQYF
V: TRBV20-1; J: TRBJ2-5; CDR3: CSARDSRGAVGLMETQYF
V: TRBV12-3/TRBV12-4; J: TRBJ1-2; CDR3: CASNGQNYGYTF
V: TRBV20-1; J: TRBJ2-7; CDR3: CSAIQPTGGHEQYF
V: TRBV5-6; J: TRBJ2-7; CDR3: CASSNAPTRHSYEQYF
V: TRBV15; J: TRBJ1-5; CDR3: CATSSRVLSNQPQHF
V: TRBV29-1; J: TRBJ2-4; CDR3: CSVEDRGALNIQYF
V: TRBV27; J: TRBJ1-3; CDR3: CASSSNNLLQGPGNTIYF
V: TRBV27; J: TRBJ1-5; CDR3: CASGLYVSNQPQHF
V: TRBV18; J: TRBJ2-3; CDR3: CASSPRDIATDTQYF
V: TRBV12-3/TRBV12-4; J: TRBJ2-1; CDR3: CASSADRVGEQFF
V: TRBV18; J: TRBJ2-3; CDR3: CASSIGQAPTDTQYF
V: TRBV19; J: TRBJ1-5; CDR3: CASSILQGSGNQPQHF
V: TRBV12-3/TRBV12-4; J: TRBJ2-3; CDR3: CASSLSLSGGRGSDTQYF
V: TRBV7-6; J: TRBJ1-1; CDR3: CASRTGRVSTEAFF
V: TRBV11-2; J: TRBJ2-1; CDR3: CASSLNSGSAVRDNEQFF
V: TRBV10-3; J: TRBJ2-7; CDR3: CAISAGLAGGYEQYF